The entry that follows covers one TCR beta chain sequence. The antigen remains unidentified. This may stem from a read error, because a much larger clone lies one nucleotide away. This record belongs to a study of molecular identifiers for immune sequencing clone quantification. Study outcomes and limitations: Jurkat TCR RNA spiked in from one cell (amid approximately 1 million naive cells) was reportedly detectable. Among effectors, clones above 20 RNA copies held over 98% of molecules; among naive cells, under 1%.

The CDR3 runs to 12 residues. The V segment lost 10 bases and the J segment 4 bases; nucleotides outside the gene matches: 7. Libraries from naive CD8 cells were generated from 20,000 to 1,000,000 sorted cells (with 10%, 30% or 50% RNA). Bulk TCR library preparation followed previously described methods with listed TCR primers. TCRdb passed the PCR reads through MiXCR, listing each CDR3 protein once. Counted here are 100,000 or so distinct CDR3 sequences, roughly 21% occurring once; the ten biggest clones make up 0.8% to 1.2%. Sequenced material: naive CD8+ T cells from blood, with Jurkat cell RNA spiked in. Sample subset: FACS-sorted CD8+CD4-CCR7+CD45RA+ naive T cells. The chain links TRBV5-3 to TRBJ2-7, with 8 bases identical to TRBD2. TRBV5-3 is sorted into the ORF group, with uncertain function. The receptor comes from a human donor in good health. Some libraries in this study had Jurkat cell RNA spiked in. DNA for the CDR3: TGTGCCGGCAGCCGGGGGGGTTACGAGCAGTACTTC. As protein: CAGSRGGYEQYF.